The sequence of this T cell receptor beta chain was determined in a study of OX40 agonist ivuxolimab in advanced cancers. Study context: Patients were treated with ivuxolimab, an agonistic anti-OX40 (CD134) antibody. Partial responses were achieved by three patients: one hepatocellular carcinoma, two cutaneous melanoma. Study-level findings and limits: Circulating CD4+ and CD8+ T cells showed clonal expansion by week 6 at 0.1 to 3.0 mg/kg.

The CDR3 extends over 13 amino acids. Per the germline V gene, CDR1 is LNHDA and CDR2 is SQIVND (reference sequence). The ends were cut back, 5 bases at V and 5 bases at J, with 12 bases in the middle. Regarding this clone: The antigen remains unidentified.

Using immunoSEQ multiplex PCR, the repertoire was profiled, and TCRdb retains in-frame clones only, with some absent. The sample lists 50,000 to 65,000 clones, around 81% occurring once. The chain carries TRBV19 and TRBJ2-5, with D tentatively TRBD1 (6 bases). This TCR was sampled from an adult with an advanced solid tumor such as melanoma, head and neck, liver or kidney cancer. The material sequenced was CD4+ or CD8+ T cells sorted from blood, taken in a trial of the OX40 agonist ivuxolimab. The CDR3 DNA follows: TGTGCCAGTAGTTCACAGGGCCTGGAGACCCAGTACTTC. Translating it yields CASSSQGLETQYF. The entire variable domain, with the rest obtained from reference TRBV19 and TRBJ2-5, is as follows: DGGITQSPKYLFRKEGQNVTLSCEQNLNHDAMYWYRQDPGQGLRLIYYSQIVNDFQKGDIAEGYSVSREKKESFPLTVTSAQKNPTAFYLCASSSQGLETQYFGPGTRLLVL.